The clone carrying this T cell receptor beta chain was seen only once. The antigen is unknown. This sample's treatment: 15 to 20 received Ad26.COV2.S at low or high dose, single or two shots; about 5 received placebo; per-sample allocation not given. Each sample was drawn 63 days after the first injection (of vaccine or placebo). Based in Boston, the donor was an adult of 18-55 years. The study used a vaccine consisting of an Ad26 vector that expressed Wuhan-strain SARS-CoV-2 spike. Some clones are missing from TCRdb's copy, which holds only in-frame ones; the method was immunoSEQ multiplex PCR. The table shows 510,000 or so clones, with roughly nine tenths occurring only once. This specimen belongs to a study of Ad26.COV2.S vaccination and SARS-CoV-2 variants. As for the study in general: Once or twice, 56 days apart, Ad26.COV2.S was delivered intramuscularly. General study results and limits: TCR breadth and depth estimates may have understated total T cell responses.

The CDR3 is 10 residues long. The V and J ends lost 5 bases and 5 bases respectively, with 7 bases between them. Germline V CDR1 and CDR2: DFQATT, SNEGSKA (reference sequence). The V gene is TRBV20-1, the J gene TRBJ2-7; D uncertain. This TCR was sampled from a person between 18 and 59 years old who received the Ad26.COV2.S COVID-19 vaccine or a placebo. The sequences come from peripheral blood, collected in a trial of Ad26.COV2.S vaccine versus placebo. The CDR3 region is CSAHSNEQYF. The CDR3, as DNA: TGCAGTGCTCATTCCAACGAGCAGTACTTC.